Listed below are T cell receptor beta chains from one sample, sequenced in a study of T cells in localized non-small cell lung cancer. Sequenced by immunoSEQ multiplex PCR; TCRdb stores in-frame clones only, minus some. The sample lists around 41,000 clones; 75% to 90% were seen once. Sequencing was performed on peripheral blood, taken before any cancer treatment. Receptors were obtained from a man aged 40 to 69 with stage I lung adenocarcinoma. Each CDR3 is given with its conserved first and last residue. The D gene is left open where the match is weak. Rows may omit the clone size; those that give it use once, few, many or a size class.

CDR3nt: TGTGCCATCAGTGACTCGGCCGGGTCCTCCTACGAGCAGTACTTC
CDR3aa: CAISDSAGSSYEQYF
j_gene: TRBJ2-7
v_gene: TRBV10-3
d_gene: NA
abundance: NA

CDR3nt: TGTGCCAGCAGTGGCGGACAGGCCCCCACCTATGGCTACACCTTC
CDR3aa: CASSGGQAPTYGYTF
j_gene: TRBJ1-2
v_gene: TRBV28
d_gene: TRBD1
abundance: NA

CDR3nt: TGTGCCAGCAGTCCCGTTTTAGGGGGCGCCGGGGAGCTGTTTTTT
CDR3aa: CASSPVLGGAGELFF
j_gene: TRBJ2-2
v_gene: TRBV5-6
d_gene: TRBD1
abundance: NA

CDR3nt: TGTGCCAGCAGCCAGCGTCCGGGACAGGGGGACCACGAGCAGTACTTC
CDR3aa: CASSQRPGQGDHEQYF
j_gene: TRBJ2-7
v_gene: TRBV4-2
d_gene: TRBD1
abundance: NA

CDR3nt: TGTGCCAGCTCACGGACTAGCGGGAGGTATGGTGAGCAGTTCTTC
CDR3aa: CASSRTSGRYGEQFF
j_gene: TRBJ2-1
v_gene: TRBV18
d_gene: TRBD2
abundance: NA

CDR3nt: TGTGCCAGCCACCAGGGGGCTTGGACTGAAGCTTTCTTT
CDR3aa: CASHQGAWTEAFF
j_gene: TRBJ1-1
v_gene: TRBV6-1
d_gene: TRBD1
abundance: NA

CDR3nt: TGCAGCACATTACAGGGGAACGGCTACACCTTC
CDR3aa: CSTLQGNGYTF
j_gene: TRBJ1-2
v_gene: TRBV29-1
d_gene: TRBD1
abundance: NA

CDR3nt: TGTGCCAGCAGCACAGACAGGGGAGGAAACACCATATATTTT
CDR3aa: CASSTDRGGNTIYF
j_gene: TRBJ1-3
v_gene: TRBV7-9
d_gene: TRBD1
abundance: NA

CDR3nt: TGTGCCATCAGTGAAACAAAGCGCGTATTCTCCTACGAGCAGTACTTC
CDR3aa: CAISETKRVFSYEQYF
j_gene: TRBJ2-7
v_gene: TRBV10-3
d_gene: NA
abundance: few

CDR3nt: TGCGCCAGCAGCCAAGGGAGACACTACGAGCAGTACTTC
CDR3aa: CASSQGRHYEQYF
j_gene: TRBJ2-7
v_gene: TRBV4-3
d_gene: NA
abundance: NA

CDR3nt: TGTGCCAGTAGTGTCGGAGCACATCCCTACGAGCAGTACTTC
CDR3aa: CASSVGAHPYEQYF
j_gene: TRBJ2-7
v_gene: TRBV19
d_gene: NA
abundance: NA

CDR3nt: TGTGCCAGCTCAATACTAGCGGGAGACTACAATGAGCAGTTCTTC
CDR3aa: CASSILAGDYNEQFF
j_gene: TRBJ2-1
v_gene: TRBV18
d_gene: TRBD2
abundance: NA

CDR3nt: TGTGCCAGCAGTCACGGACAGGGACGGTTTGCCTACGAGCAGTACTTC
CDR3aa: CASSHGQGRFAYEQYF
j_gene: TRBJ2-7
v_gene: TRBV27
d_gene: TRBD1
abundance: NA

CDR3nt: TGTGCCAGCAGTTTCTTACAGGGAAATGGCTACACCTTC
CDR3aa: CASSFLQGNGYTF
j_gene: TRBJ1-2
v_gene: TRBV27
d_gene: NA
abundance: NA

CDR3nt: TGTGCCACCAGTTCATCGGACAGGGGGGGCAATGAGCAGTTCTTC
CDR3aa: CATSSSDRGGNEQFF
j_gene: TRBJ2-1
v_gene: TRBV10-3
d_gene: TRBD1
abundance: NA

CDR3nt: TGTGCCAGCAGTACCCAACGGACTAGCGGGGGATCCTACAATGAGCAGTTCTTC
CDR3aa: CASSTQRTSGGSYNEQFF
j_gene: TRBJ2-1
v_gene: TRBV27
d_gene: TRBD2
abundance: NA

CDR3nt: TGTGCCAGCAGCTTGTTAGCGGGAGAAGAGACCCAGTACTTC
CDR3aa: CASSLLAGEETQYF
j_gene: TRBJ2-5
v_gene: TRBV7-3
d_gene: TRBD2
abundance: NA

CDR3nt: TGCAGCGTTGGCCGGGAGACCCAGTACTTC
CDR3aa: CSVGRETQYF
j_gene: TRBJ2-5
v_gene: TRBV29-1
d_gene: NA
abundance: NA

CDR3nt: TGTGCCAGCAGTTACACCCGGCCCAGCTCCTACGAGCAGTACTTC
CDR3aa: CASSYTRPSSYEQYF
j_gene: TRBJ2-7
v_gene: TRBV6-5
d_gene: NA
abundance: NA

CDR3nt: TGTGCCAGCGGAAGGGGCCTTGAAAAACTGTTTTTT
CDR3aa: CASGRGLEKLFF
j_gene: TRBJ1-4
v_gene: TRBV28
d_gene: NA
abundance: NA